A selection of T cell receptor beta chains follows, all from one sample in a study of beta chain features in type 1 diabetes. TCRdb's copy holds only in-frame clones and misses some; the assay was immunoSEQ multiplex PCR. Among 640,000 or so clones, about an eighth were seen once, and the ten largest hold 0.035% to 0.045%. Sequenced material: naive CD4+ T cells from blood. These receptors were taken from a man younger than 35 with type 1 diabetes. The conserved cysteine and the conserved F or W are not part of the CDR3 here. The order of the fields is CDR3 protein, V gene, J gene.

ASRPVHGAHNEQF,TRBV4-1,TRBJ2-1
ASSVETVNYGYT,TRBV9,TRBJ1-2
AISGGDYGYT,TRBV10-3,TRBJ1-2
ASSRSPNFVGNQPQH,TRBV5-6,TRBJ1-5
ASRPTGTGDLRNYNEQF,TRBV5-1,TRBJ2-1
AWSVSGASTDTQY,TRBV30,TRBJ2-3
ASSPQGGQART,TRBV18,TRBJ1-2
ASSNRTGYHSGANVLT,TRBV9,TRBJ2-6
ASSESARGEQF,TRBV2,TRBJ2-1
ASSHLAGADYGYT,TRBV7-9,TRBJ1-2
ASSPLRGGFYNEQF,TRBV28,TRBJ2-1
ASSAGGGTEAF,TRBV2,TRBJ1-1
ASSETPQETQY,TRBV2,TRBJ2-5
ASSEDRTSYEQY,TRBV2,TRBJ2-7
ASSLAPLGVTGELF,TRBV5-1,TRBJ2-2
ASRSGDSWYEQY,TRBV6-5,TRBJ2-7
ASSVGAREHEQY,TRBV9,TRBJ2-7
SAAMAGEQF,TRBV20-1,TRBJ2-1
ASSWPGTSRSSTDTQY,TRBV7-9,TRBJ2-3
ASSLLVGNTGELF,TRBV27,TRBJ2-2
ASSLTGTMNTEAF,TRBV7-9,TRBJ1-1
ASSEFPGQGTDTQY,TRBV25-1,TRBJ2-3
ASSLGGSNIQY,TRBV28,TRBJ2-4
ASSLGQGMEKLF,TRBV7-2,TRBJ1-4
ASSLRQGEETQY,TRBV11-2,TRBJ2-5
ASSLSTDRVLEKLF,TRBV4-2,TRBJ1-4
ASSSGEGADTQY,TRBV6-1,TRBJ2-3
ASSLVRGGGEAF,TRBV5-6,TRBJ1-1
ASRIGDGQPQH,TRBV27,TRBJ1-5
ATQPRGGGGYTDTQY,TRBV7-2,TRBJ2-3
ASSKVGTQY,TRBV21-1,TRBJ2-5
ASSVAPGGGGSNYGYT,TRBV9,TRBJ1-2
ASKTGGDTDTQY,TRBV11-3,TRBJ2-3
ASSLEPVVQGTETQY,TRBV7-2,TRBJ2-5
ASSYENRVRKLF,TRBV6-6,TRBJ1-4
ASSIPGLGISTDTQY,TRBV7-2,TRBJ2-3
ASSLVGTDTQY,TRBV28,TRBJ2-3
AIRRYPGPTDTQY,TRBV10-3,TRBJ2-3
ASSVRDRYPGANVLT,TRBV9,TRBJ2-6
SVSSRRKQETQY,TRBV29-1,TRBJ2-5
ASSAFSGSNTEAF,TRBV9,TRBJ1-1
ASSLAAGSTYNEQF,TRBV5-1,TRBJ2-1